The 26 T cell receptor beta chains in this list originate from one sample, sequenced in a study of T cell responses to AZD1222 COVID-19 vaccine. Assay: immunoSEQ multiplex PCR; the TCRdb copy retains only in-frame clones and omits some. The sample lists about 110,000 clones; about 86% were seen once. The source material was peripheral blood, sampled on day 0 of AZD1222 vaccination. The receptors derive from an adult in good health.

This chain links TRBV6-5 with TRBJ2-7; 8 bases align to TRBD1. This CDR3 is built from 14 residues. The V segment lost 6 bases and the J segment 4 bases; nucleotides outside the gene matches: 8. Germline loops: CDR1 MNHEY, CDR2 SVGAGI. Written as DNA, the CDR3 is TGTGCCAGCAGCCCGACAGGGGAATGGTACGAGCAGTACTTC. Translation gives CASSPTGEWYEQYF.

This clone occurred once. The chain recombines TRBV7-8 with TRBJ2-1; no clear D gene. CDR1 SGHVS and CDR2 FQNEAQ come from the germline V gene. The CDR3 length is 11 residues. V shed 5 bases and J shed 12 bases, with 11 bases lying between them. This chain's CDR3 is CASSPNYRQFF. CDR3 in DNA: TGTGCCAGCAGCCCTAATTATAGGCAGTTCTTC.

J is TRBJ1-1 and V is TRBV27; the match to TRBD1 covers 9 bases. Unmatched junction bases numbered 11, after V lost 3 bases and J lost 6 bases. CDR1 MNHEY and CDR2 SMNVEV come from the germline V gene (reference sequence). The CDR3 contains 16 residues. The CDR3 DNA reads TGTGCCAGCAGTTTTTACGGGACAGGGTCGGACGCTGAAGCTTTCTTT. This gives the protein CASSFYGTGSDAEAFF.

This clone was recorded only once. The CDR3 bases are TGCAGCGCTACCGGGACAGGGGTAGGCTACACCTTC. This gives the protein CSATGTGVGYTF. The chain employs TRBV29-1 and TRBJ1-2; 10 bases line up with TRBD1. CDR1 is SQVTM, CDR2 ANQGSEA, per germline. Trimming took 7 bases from V and 8 from J; bases not matched to a gene: 7. CDR3 length: 12 amino acids.

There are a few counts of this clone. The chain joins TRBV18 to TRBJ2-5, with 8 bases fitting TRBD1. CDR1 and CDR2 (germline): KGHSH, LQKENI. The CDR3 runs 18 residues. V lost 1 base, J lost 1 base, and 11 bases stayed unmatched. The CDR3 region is CASSPLKTGDPSQETQYF. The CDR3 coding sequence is TGTGCCAGCTCACCACTAAAGACAGGGGATCCGAGCCAAGAGACCCAGTACTTC.

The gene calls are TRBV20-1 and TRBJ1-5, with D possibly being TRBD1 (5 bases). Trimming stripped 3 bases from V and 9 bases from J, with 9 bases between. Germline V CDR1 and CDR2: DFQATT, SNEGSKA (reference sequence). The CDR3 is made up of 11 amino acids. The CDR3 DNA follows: TGCAGTGCTAGCGGGGGGGGGCCCCAGCATTTT. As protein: CSASGGGPQHF.

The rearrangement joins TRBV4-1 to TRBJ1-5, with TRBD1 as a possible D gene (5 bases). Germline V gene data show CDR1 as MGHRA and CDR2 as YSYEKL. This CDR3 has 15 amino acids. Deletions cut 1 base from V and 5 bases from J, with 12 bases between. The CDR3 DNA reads TGCGCCAGCAGCCAAGGGTCCAGGGAGGATCAGCCCCAGCATTTT. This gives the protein CASSQGSREDQPQHF.

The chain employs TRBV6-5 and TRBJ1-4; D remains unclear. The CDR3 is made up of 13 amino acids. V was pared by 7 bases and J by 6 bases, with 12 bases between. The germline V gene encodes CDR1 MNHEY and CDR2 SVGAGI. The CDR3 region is CASTRTLDEKLFF. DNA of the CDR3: TGTGCCAGCACCCGGACGCTAGATGAAAAACTGTTTTTT.

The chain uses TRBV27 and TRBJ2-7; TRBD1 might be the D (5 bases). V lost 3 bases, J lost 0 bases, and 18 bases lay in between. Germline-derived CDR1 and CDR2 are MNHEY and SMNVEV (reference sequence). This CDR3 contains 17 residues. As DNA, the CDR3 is TGTGCCAGCAGTTTGCAACTCTCCAGGGTGAGCTCCTACGAGCAGTACTTC. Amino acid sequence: CASSLQLSRVSSYEQYF.

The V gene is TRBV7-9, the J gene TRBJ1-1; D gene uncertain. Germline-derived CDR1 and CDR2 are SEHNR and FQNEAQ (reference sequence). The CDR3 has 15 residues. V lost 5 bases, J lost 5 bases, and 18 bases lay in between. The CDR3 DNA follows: TGTGCCAGCAGCACCCGGGCGGGCGCGGGAACTGAAGCTTTCTTT. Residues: CASSTRAGAGTEAFF.

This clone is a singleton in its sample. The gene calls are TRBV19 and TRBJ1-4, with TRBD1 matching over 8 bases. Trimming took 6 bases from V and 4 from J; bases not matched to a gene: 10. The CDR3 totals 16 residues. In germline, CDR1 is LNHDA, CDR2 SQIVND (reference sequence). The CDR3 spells CASSDPLDRDNEKLFF. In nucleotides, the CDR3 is TGTGCCAGTAGCGATCCACTGGACAGGGATAATGAAAAACTGTTTTTT.

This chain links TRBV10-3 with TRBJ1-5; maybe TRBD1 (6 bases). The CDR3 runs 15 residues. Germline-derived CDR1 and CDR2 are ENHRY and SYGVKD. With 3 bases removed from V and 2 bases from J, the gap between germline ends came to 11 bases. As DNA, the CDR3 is TGTGCCATCAGTGACCAGGGGCTTGGCAATCAGCCCCAGCATTTT. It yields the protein CAISDQGLGNQPQHF.

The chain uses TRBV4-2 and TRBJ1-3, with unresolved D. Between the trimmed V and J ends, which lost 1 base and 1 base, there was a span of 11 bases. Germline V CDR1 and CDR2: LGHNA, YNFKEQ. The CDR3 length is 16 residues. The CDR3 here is CASSQVAPPSGNTIYF. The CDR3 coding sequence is TGTGCCAGCAGCCAAGTCGCCCCTCCATCTGGAAACACCATATATTTT.

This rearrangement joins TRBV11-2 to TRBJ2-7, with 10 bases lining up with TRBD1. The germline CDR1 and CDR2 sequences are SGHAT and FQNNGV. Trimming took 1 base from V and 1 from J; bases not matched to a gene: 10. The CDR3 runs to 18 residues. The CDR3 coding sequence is TGTGCCAGCAGCTTAGCTTGGACTGGGGGACAGGGGTCCTACGAGCAGTACTTC. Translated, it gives CASSLAWTGGQGSYEQYF.

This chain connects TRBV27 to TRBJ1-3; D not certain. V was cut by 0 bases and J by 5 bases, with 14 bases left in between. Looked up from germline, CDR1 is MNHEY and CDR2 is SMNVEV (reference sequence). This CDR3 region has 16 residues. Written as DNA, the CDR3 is TGTGCCAGCAGTTTATCGTTGTCAAATCGGAGAAACACCATATATTTT. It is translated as CASSLSLSNRRNTIYF.

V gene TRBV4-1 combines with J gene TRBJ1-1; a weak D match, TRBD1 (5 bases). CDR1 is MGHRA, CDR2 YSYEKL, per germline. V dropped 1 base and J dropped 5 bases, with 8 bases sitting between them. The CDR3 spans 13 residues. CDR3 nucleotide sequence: TGCGCCAGCAGCCAAGGGGGCCGAACTGAAGCTTTCTTT. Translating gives CASSQGGRTEAFF.

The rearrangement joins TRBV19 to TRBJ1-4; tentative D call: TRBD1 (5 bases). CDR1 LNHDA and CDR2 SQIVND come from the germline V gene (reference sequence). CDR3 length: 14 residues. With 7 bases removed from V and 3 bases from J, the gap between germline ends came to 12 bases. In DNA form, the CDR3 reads TGTGCCAGTAATTTTGGGGGTCCTAATGAAAAACTGTTTTTT. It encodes CASNFGGPNEKLFF.

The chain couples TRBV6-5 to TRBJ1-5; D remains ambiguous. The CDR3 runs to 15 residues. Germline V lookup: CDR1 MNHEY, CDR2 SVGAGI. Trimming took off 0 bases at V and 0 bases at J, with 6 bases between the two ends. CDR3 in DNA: TGTGCCAGCAGTTACTCTGGATATAGCAATCAGCCCCAGCATTTT. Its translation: CASSYSGYSNQPQHF.

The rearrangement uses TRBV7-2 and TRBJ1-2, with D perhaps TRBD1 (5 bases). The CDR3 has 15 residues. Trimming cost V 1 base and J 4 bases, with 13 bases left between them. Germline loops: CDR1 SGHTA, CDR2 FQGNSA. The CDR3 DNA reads TGTGCCAGCAGCTTAGGACGGGGGGAAGCCTATGGCTACACCTTC. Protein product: CASSLGRGEAYGYTF.

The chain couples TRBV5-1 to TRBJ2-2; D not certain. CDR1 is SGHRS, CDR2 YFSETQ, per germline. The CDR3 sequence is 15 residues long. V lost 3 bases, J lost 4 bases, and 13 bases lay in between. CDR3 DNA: TGCGCCAGCAGCTCGGTCCCAGGACCCACCGGGGAGCTGTTTTTT. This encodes CASSSVPGPTGELFF.

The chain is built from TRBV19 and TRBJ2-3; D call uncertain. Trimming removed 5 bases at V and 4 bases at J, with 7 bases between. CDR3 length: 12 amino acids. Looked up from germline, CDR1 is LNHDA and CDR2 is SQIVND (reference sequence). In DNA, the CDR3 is TGTGCCAGTAGTGCTAGGGCAGATACGCAGTATTTT. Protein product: CASSARADTQYF.

CDR3 sequence: CASSLVGGTDEQFF. In nucleotides, the CDR3 is TGTGCCAGCAGCTTAGTGGGGGGCACGGATGAGCAGTTCTTC. The V call is TRBV7-9, the J call TRBJ2-1; D is perhaps TRBD1 or TRBD2 (6 bases each). The V gene's germline CDR1 is SEHNR and CDR2 FQNEAQ (reference sequence). CDR3 length equals 14 residues. V lost 1 base and J 8 bases, leaving 12 bases between the germline ends.

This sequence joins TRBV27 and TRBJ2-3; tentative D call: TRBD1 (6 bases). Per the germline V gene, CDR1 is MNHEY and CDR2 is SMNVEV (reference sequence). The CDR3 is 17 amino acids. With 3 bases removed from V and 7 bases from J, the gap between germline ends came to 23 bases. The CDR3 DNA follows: TGTGCCAGCAGTTTGCAGGGGACCCCCGCAATAGCGAATACGCAGTATTTT. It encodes CASSLQGTPAIANTQYF.

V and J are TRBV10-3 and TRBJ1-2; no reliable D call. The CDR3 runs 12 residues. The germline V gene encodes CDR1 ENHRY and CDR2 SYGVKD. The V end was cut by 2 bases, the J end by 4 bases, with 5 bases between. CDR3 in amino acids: CAISEALYGYTF. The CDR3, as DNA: TGTGCCATCAGTGAGGCTCTCTATGGCTACACCTTC.

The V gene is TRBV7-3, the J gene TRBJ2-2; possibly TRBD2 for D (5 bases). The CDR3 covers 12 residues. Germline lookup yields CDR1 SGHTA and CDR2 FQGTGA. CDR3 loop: CAYGANTGELFF. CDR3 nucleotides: TGTGCATACGGGGCGAACACCGGGGAGCTGTTTTTT.

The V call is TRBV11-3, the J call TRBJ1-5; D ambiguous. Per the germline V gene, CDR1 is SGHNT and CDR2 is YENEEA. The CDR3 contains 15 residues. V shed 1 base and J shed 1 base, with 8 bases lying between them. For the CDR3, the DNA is TGTGCCAGCAGCTTAGCCGGGCAGAGCAATCAGCCCCAGCATTTT. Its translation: CASSLAGQSNQPQHF.